This T cell receptor beta chain derives from a study of blood T cell repertoires in COVID-19. About the research overall: From the United States, Italy and Spain came samples of acute and convalescent COVID-19.

Everyone who took part was about 18 to 89 years old, and they came from 20 to 25 US areas. Cohort assignment relied on participant-reported clinical history. V lost 2 bases, J lost 0 bases, and 16 bases lay in between. CDR3 size: 16 residues. CDR1 is GTSNPN, CDR2 SVGIG, per germline (reference sequence). Libraries were prepared by immunoSEQ multiplex PCR; TCRdb keeps only in-frame clonotypes and omits some of them. The sample carries 200,000 to 300,000 clones, 85% recorded once. Material: PBMCs or T cells enriched from blood (not recorded which). J is TRBJ1-1 and V is TRBV30, with D possibly being TRBD1 (5 bases). This clonotype was obtained from a woman aged 45-65 years with acute COVID-19. CDR3 residues: CAWSPARGTVNTEAFF. The CDR3 nucleotides are TGTGCCTGGAGTCCCGCCCGGGGGACGGTGAACACTGAAGCTTTCTTT.